This record concerns one T cell receptor beta chain sequence. The data stem from a study of technical replicates of blood from a handful of donors. Clones were sequenced by immunoSEQ multiplex PCR, and TCRdb holds only the in-frame ones, with some missing. The repertoire holds fewer than 90,000 clones, with approximately 94% as singletons. The junction had 5 bases not matched to a gene; V was cut back by 6 bases and J by 5 bases. Per the germline V gene, CDR1 is SEHNR and CDR2 is FQNEAQ (reference sequence). CDR3 length: 13 amino acids. V gene TRBV7-9 combines with J gene TRBJ2-5; 8 bases fit TRBD1. The sample was T cells isolated from PBMCs. The receptor comes from a human donor in good health. Here the CDR3 reads CASRGQVQETQYF. CDR3 nucleotides: TGTGCCAGCAGGGGACAGGTTCAGGAGACCCAGTACTTC.